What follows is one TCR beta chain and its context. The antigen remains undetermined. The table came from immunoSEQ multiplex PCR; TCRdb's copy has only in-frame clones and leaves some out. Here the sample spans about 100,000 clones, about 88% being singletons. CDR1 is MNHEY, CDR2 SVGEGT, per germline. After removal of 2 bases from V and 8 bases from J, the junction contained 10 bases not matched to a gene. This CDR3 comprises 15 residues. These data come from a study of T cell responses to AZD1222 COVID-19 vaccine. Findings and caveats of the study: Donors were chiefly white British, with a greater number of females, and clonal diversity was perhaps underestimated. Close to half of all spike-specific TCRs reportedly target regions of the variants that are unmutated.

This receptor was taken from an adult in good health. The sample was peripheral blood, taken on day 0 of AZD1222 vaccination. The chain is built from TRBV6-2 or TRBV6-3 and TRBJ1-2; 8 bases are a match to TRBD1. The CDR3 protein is CASSYTDPRGRGYTF. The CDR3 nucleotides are TGTGCCAGCAGTTACACCGACCCCAGGGGGCGAGGCTACACCTTC.